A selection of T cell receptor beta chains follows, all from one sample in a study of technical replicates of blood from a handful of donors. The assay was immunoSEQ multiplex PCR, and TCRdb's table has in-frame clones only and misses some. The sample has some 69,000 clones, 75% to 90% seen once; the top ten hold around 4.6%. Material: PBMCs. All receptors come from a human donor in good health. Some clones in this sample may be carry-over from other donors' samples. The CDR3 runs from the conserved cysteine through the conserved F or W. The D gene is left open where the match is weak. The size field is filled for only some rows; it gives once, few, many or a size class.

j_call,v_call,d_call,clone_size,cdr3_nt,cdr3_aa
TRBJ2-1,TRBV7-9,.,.,TGTGCCAGCAGCTTAACTACACCCGACTACAATGAGCAGTTCTTC,CASSLTTPDYNEQFF
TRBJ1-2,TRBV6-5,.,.,TGTGCCAGCAGTTACCAAAAAACCGGGACAAACTATGGCTACACCTTC,CASSYQKTGTNYGYTF
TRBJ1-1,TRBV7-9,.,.,TGTGCCAGCAGCTCACAGATCTGGAACACTGAAGCTTTCTTT,CASSSQIWNTEAFF
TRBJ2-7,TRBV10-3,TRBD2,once,TGTGCCATCAGTGGGGGAGGGGAATACGAGCAGTACTTC,CAISGGGEYEQYF
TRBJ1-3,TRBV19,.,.,TGTGCCAGTAGTATATCGGGTGCTGGAAACACCATATATTTT,CASSISGAGNTIYF
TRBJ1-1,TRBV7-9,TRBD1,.,TGTGCCAGCCGGACCTGGACAGGGAACACTGAAGCTTTCTTT,CASRTWTGNTEAFF
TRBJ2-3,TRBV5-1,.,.,TGCGCCAGCTTCGTGCCAGGCACAGATACGCAGTATTTT,CASFVPGTDTQYF
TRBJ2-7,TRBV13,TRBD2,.,TGTGCCAGCAGCTGGGGGTCAGCGGGAGCGGCGTACGAGCAGTACTTC,CASSWGSAGAAYEQYF
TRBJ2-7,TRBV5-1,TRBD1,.,TGCGCCAGCACGACAGGGGAAGCCTCCTACGAGCAGTACTTC,CASTTGEASYEQYF
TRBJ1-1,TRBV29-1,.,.,TGCAGCGCTCGACAGACCATGAACACTGAAGCTTTCTTT,CSARQTMNTEAFF
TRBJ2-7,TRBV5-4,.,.,TGTGCCAGCAGCACCGACAAAAAGGATTCCTACGAGCAGTACTTC,CASSTDKKDSYEQYF
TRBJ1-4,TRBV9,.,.,TGTCTCCGTGAAAAACTGTTTTTT,CLREKLFF
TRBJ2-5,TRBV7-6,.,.,TGTGCCAGCAGCAGGGACTTCCAAGAGACCCAGTACTTC,CASSRDFQETQYF
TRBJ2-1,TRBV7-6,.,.,TGTGCCAGCAGCTTAGTCCCAGCGGGTGGTGTCTACAATGAGCAGTTCTTC,CASSLVPAGGVYNEQFF
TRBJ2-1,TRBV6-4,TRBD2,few,TGTGCCAGCAGTGTCCTAGCGGGGGATAACAATGAGCAGTTCTTC,CASSVLAGDNNEQFF
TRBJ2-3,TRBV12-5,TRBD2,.,TGTGCTAGTGGTTTGGTACTAGCGGGGGGGCGCTTCGGGGATACGCAGTATTTT,CASGLVLAGGRFGDTQYF
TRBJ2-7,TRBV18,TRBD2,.,TGTGCCAGCTCACCATCGGGACTAGCGGGGGTCGAGCAGTACTTC,CASSPSGLAGVEQYF
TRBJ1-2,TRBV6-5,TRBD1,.,TGTGCCAGCAGCCCCGGACAGGGAGGGGGTGGCTACACCTTC,CASSPGQGGGGYTF
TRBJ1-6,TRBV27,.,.,TGTGCCAGCAGTTTCGAGGGAGCTACATCCCCCCTCCACTTT,CASSFEGATSPLHF
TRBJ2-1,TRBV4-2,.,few,TGTGCCAGCAGCCAAGAACCGGACGCGGGAAGGCAGTTCTTC,CASSQEPDAGRQFF
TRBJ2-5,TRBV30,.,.,TGTGCCTGGAGTGGTAGCACACAAGAGACCCAGTACTTC,CAWSGSTQETQYF
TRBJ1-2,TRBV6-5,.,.,TGTGCCAGCAGCGACAGCGTTTATGGCTACACCTTC,CASSDSVYGYTF
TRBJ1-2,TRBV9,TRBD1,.,TGTGCCAGCAGCGTAGAACCCGGCAGGGGGCTGTATGGCTACACCTTC,CASSVEPGRGLYGYTF
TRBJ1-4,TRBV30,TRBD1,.,TGTGCCTGGACGGGGACAGGGGGCGATGGAAAACTGTTTTTT,CAWTGTGGDGKLFF
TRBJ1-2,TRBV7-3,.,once,TGTGCCAGCAGCCTGGACGGGGGGATCTATGGCTACACCTTC,CASSLDGGIYGYTF
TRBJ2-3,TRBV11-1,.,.,TGTGCCAGCAGCTTGGGACTGAGCACAGATACGCAGTATTTT,CASSLGLSTDTQYF
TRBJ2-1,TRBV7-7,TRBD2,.,TGTGCCAGCAGCCCGGGACTAGCGGGAATTTATGAGCAGTTCTTC,CASSPGLAGIYEQFF
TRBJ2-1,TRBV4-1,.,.,TGCGCCAGCAGCCGAGGACAGAACAATGAGCAGTTCTTC,CASSRGQNNEQFF
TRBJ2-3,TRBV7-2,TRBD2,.,TGTGCCAGCAGCTTACTAGCGGGGGGGAAATCAGATACGCAGTATTTT,CASSLLAGGKSDTQYF
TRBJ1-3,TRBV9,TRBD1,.,TGTGCCAGCAGCACGGGACAGGGCCCTGGAAACACCATATATTTT,CASSTGQGPGNTIYF
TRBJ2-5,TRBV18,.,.,TGTGCCAGCTCAGAACAGGAGGGACAAGAGACCCAGTACTTC,CASSEQEGQETQYF
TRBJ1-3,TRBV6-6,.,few,TGTGCCAGCAGCCTTGTGGGGGGGCACGGAAACACCATATATTTT,CASSLVGGHGNTIYF
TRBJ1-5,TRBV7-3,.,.,TGTGCCAGCAGCTTTGGAGCAAATCAGCCCCAGCATTTT,CASSFGANQPQHF
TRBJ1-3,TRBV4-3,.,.,TGCGCCAGCAGCCGGGGGGTACTTGAAAACACCATATATTTT,CASSRGVLENTIYF
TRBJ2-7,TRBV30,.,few,TGTGCCTGGAGTGTAAATTCCGGGCAGTACTTC,CAWSVNSGQYF
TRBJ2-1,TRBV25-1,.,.,TGTGCCAGCAGTGAATATCGGGGGAGCTCCTACAATGAGCAGTTCTTC,CASSEYRGSSYNEQFF
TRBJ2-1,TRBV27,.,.,TGTGCCAGCACCTCCCGACTTGTAAGCTCCTACAATGAGCAGTTCTTC,CASTSRLVSSYNEQFF
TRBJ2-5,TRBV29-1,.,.,TGCAGCGCCGGGGGACCCTCGTACCAAGAGACCCAGTACTTC,CSAGGPSYQETQYF
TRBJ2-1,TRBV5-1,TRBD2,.,TGCGCCAGCAGCTTCGGACTAGCGGGTAATGAGCAGTTCTTC,CASSFGLAGNEQFF
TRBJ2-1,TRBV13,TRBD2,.,TGTGCCAGCAGCCCCACTAGCGGGGGGGCCGATGAGCAGTTCTTC,CASSPTSGGADEQFF
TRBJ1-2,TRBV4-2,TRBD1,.,TGTGCCAGCAGCCACGGCAACCCCCGGGACAGAAACTATGGCTACACCTTC,CASSHGNPRDRNYGYTF
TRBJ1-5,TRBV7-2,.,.,TGTGCCAGCAGCTTAGTGTCCGGGACCCAGCATTTT,CASSLVSGTQHF
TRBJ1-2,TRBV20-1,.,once,TGCAGTGCTAGAGATTCGGGCTACACCTTC,CSARDSGYTF
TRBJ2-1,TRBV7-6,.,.,TGTGCCAGCAGCTTAGTTTGGGGGCAGGGCTACAATGAGCAGTTCTTC,CASSLVWGQGYNEQFF
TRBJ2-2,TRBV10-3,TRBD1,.,TGTGCCATCAGTGAGTCGATGCAGGGGGCGACCGGGGAGCTGTTTTTT,CAISESMQGATGELFF
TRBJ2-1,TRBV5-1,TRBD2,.,TGCGCCAGCAGCTTCCGGGGGGGACAATTGAATGATGAGCAGTTCTTC,CASSFRGGQLNDEQFF